The 32 T cell receptor beta chains below all came from one sample that was sequenced in a study of blood T cell repertoires in COVID-19. Sequenced by immunoSEQ multiplex PCR; TCRdb stores in-frame clones only, minus some. The data contain 200,000 to 250,000 clones, approximately 86% of them singletons. Sample: PBMCs or T cells enriched from blood (not recorded which). These receptors originate from a woman aged 40 to 49 with acute COVID-19.

The V gene is TRBV4-3, the J gene TRBJ1-6, with 7 bases identical to TRBD1. The CDR3 has 13 residues. Germline CDR1 reads LGHNA; CDR2 reads YSLEER. The trim removed 5 bases at V and 9 bases at J, leaving 4 bases unmatched. In DNA, the CDR3 is TGCGCCAGCAGCAAAACAGGGGTTTCACCCCTCCACTTT. This encodes CASSKTGVSPLHF.

This chain uses TRBV7-9 with TRBJ2-7; 8 bases map to TRBD1. Losses at the gene ends were 4 bases for V and 3 bases for J; bases not matched to a gene: 5. CDR3 size: 14 residues. CDR1 and CDR2 (germline): SEHNR, FQNEAQ (reference sequence). In DNA, the CDR3 is TGTGCCAGCAGCTCGACAGGGGCAAACTACGAGCAGTACTTC. Translation: CASSSTGANYEQYF.

The chain combines TRBV29-1 with TRBJ2-2, with 11 bases aligning to TRBD1. J was trimmed by 10 bases and V by 7 bases; bases with no gene match: 5. The germline V gene has CDR1 SQVTM and CDR2 ANQGSEA. The CDR3 spans 12 residues. This chain's CDR3 is CSGGTGGEELFF. The DNA for the CDR3 is TGCAGCGGGGGGACAGGGGGTGAGGAGCTGTTTTTT.

The chain is built from TRBV5-1 and TRBJ2-1; 7 bases match TRBD1. Germline V gives CDR1 SGHRS, CDR2 YFSETQ. Germline trimming cut 4 bases from V and 10 bases from J; bases unmatched to any gene: 17. CDR3 size: 16 residues. The CDR3 sequence is CASSRGQDLTTREQFF. For the CDR3, the DNA is TGCGCCAGCAGCCGAGGACAGGACCTAACCACGAGGGAGCAGTTCTTC.

The gene calls are TRBV19 and TRBJ2-1; weak D call: TRBD1 (6 bases). V was trimmed by 4 bases and J by 0 bases, leaving 10 bases between them. CDR1 is LNHDA, CDR2 SQIVND, per germline (reference sequence). This CDR3 has 15 residues. The CDR3 nucleotides are TGTGCCAGTAGTACGGACAGTCCCTCCTACAATGAGCAGTTCTTC. Translation gives CASSTDSPSYNEQFF.

The V and J genes are TRBV7-6 and TRBJ2-1; TRBD2 might be the D (7 bases). The CDR3 contains 16 residues. V lost 1 base and J lost 4, with 14 bases in between. Germline assignment: CDR1 SGHVS and CDR2 FNYEAQ. The CDR3 nucleotides read TGTGCCAGCAGCTTAGTTTGGGGGCGGGAGTACAATGAGCAGTTCTTC. Protein: CASSLVWGREYNEQFF.

There are a few counts of this clone. The chain couples TRBV27 to TRBJ1-1; D might be TRBD1 (6 bases). Deletions cut 8 bases from V and 2 bases from J, with 12 bases between. CDR1 is MNHEY, CDR2 SMNVEV, per germline (reference sequence). The CDR3 is made up of 13 amino acids. The CDR3 is CASRPGVNTEAFF. The CDR3 region has the DNA TGTGCCAGCCGGCCAGGGGTTAACACTGAAGCTTTCTTT.

The rearrangement joins TRBV3-1 (or the pseudogene TRBV3-2) to TRBJ1-4; unclear D gene. The V and J ends lost 4 bases and 5 bases respectively, with 8 bases between them. Germline V gene sequence: CDR1 LGHDT, CDR2 YNNKEL (reference sequence). The CDR3 has 13 amino acids. CDR3 residues: CASSRVLNEKLFF. The DNA for the CDR3 is TGTGCCAGCAGCCGCGTCTTAAATGAAAAACTGTTTTTT.

The chain has TRBV27 and TRBJ2-1; D may be TRBD2 (7 bases). The germline V gene has CDR1 MNHEY and CDR2 SMNVEV (reference sequence). The CDR3 contains 17 residues. With 6 bases removed from V and 7 bases from J, the gap between germline ends came to 25 bases. CDR3 loop: CASSPPRGAVKGNEQFF. CDR3 DNA sequence: TGTGCCAGCAGCCCTCCCCGGGGGGCGGTAAAAGGGAATGAGCAGTTCTTC.

The chain recombines TRBV28 with TRBJ1-4; a possible D gene is TRBD1 (5 bases). V gave up 4 bases and J gave up 4 bases, with 13 bases separating them. The CDR3 loop spans 15 amino acids. Germline V gene data show CDR1 as MDHEN and CDR2 as SYDVKM. This chain's CDR3 is CASSSQGGLNEKLFF. DNA for the CDR3: TGTGCCAGCAGTTCCCAGGGAGGTCTTAATGAAAAACTGTTTTTT.

The gene calls are TRBV2 and TRBJ2-3; 13 bases agree with TRBD2. Germline lookup yields CDR1 SNHLY and CDR2 FYNNEI. The CDR3 consists of 17 residues. J was trimmed by 4 bases and V by 5 bases; bases with no gene match: 9. The CDR3 protein is CASSKQGLAGDSDTQYF. The CDR3 nucleotides are TGTGCCAGCAGTAAACAAGGACTAGCGGGAGACTCAGATACGCAGTATTTT.

The V call is TRBV24-1, the J call TRBJ2-5; perhaps TRBD2 as D (6 bases). Between the trimmed V and J ends, which lost 3 bases and 5 bases, there was a span of 21 bases. From germline, CDR1 is KGHDR and CDR2 SFDVKD. This CDR3 has 17 amino acids. CDR3 protein: CATSDKRPQEGMETQYF. In nucleotides, the CDR3 is TGTGCCACCAGTGATAAACGGCCCCAGGAGGGCATGGAGACCCAGTACTTC.

This chain joins TRBV2 and TRBJ2-4; D is perhaps TRBD2 (6 bases). Germline CDR1 SNHLY, CDR2 FYNNEI. The CDR3 is 15 residues long. V dropped 3 bases and J dropped 1 base, with 10 bases sitting between them. The CDR3 DNA reads as TGTGCCAGCAGTGAGCGGGGCGTTGCCAAAAACATTCAGTACTTC. This translates into CASSERGVAKNIQYF.

The J gene is TRBJ2-4, the V gene TRBV19, with TRBD2 matching over 11 bases. After removal of 7 bases from V and 0 bases from J, the junction contained 8 bases not matched to a gene. Germline CDR1 is LNHDA and CDR2 is SQIVND (reference sequence). The CDR3 is 17 amino acids. CDR3 protein: CASKASGRSLAKNIQYF. The CDR3 bases are TGTGCCAGTAAGGCTAGCGGGAGGTCCCTAGCCAAAAACATTCAGTACTTC.

The genes are TRBV7-2 and TRBJ2-3; 7 bases match TRBD2. CDR1 and CDR2 from the germline V gene are SGHTA and FQGNSA. This CDR3 region has 15 residues. The J segment lost 7 bases and the V segment lost 5 bases, leaving 12 bases of the junction unmatched. CDR3 sequence: CASSPPRTSANTQYF. The CDR3 DNA reads TGTGCCAGCAGCCCCCCCCGTACTAGCGCTAATACGCAGTATTTT.

This clone was counted only a few times. In DNA, the CDR3 is TGTGCCAGCAGCTCCCTCCAGGCGGGCGTGCAGTTCTTC. It encodes CASSSLQAGVQFF. The chain has TRBV7-9 and TRBJ2-1, with a possible D match to TRBD2 (5 bases). This CDR3 has 13 amino acids. V was pared by 4 bases and J by 12 bases, with 16 bases between. Germline CDR1 is SEHNR and CDR2 is FQNEAQ (reference sequence).

The chain couples TRBV5-6 to TRBJ2-7, with 8 bases lining up with TRBD1. The V gene end was trimmed by 4 bases and the J gene end by 5 bases; junction bases not matched to a gene: 11. This CDR3 region has 15 residues. The germline gives CDR1 SGHDT, CDR2 YYEEEE. The CDR3 spells CASSHSGGRDHEQYF. The CDR3, as DNA: TGTGCCAGCAGCCACTCAGGGGGCAGGGACCACGAGCAGTACTTC.

This clone was seen a single time. The chain employs TRBV11-3 and TRBJ2-1, with 9 bases lining up with TRBD2. Unmatched junction bases numbered 6, after V lost 1 base and J lost 8 bases. The CDR3 covers 15 residues. CDR1 and CDR2 (germline): SGHNT, YENEEA. CDR3 in amino acids: CASSLGPSGNHEQFF. CDR3 coding DNA: TGTGCCAGCAGCTTAGGTCCTAGCGGGAACCATGAGCAGTTCTTC. The full variable domain, its missing parts supplied by reference TRBV11-3 and TRBJ2-1, is EAGVVQSPRYKIIEKKQPVAFWCNPISGHNTLYWYLQNLGQGPELLIRYENEEAVDDSQLPKDRFSAERLKGVDSTLKIQPAELGDSAVYLCASSLGPSGNHEQFFGPGTRLTVL.

V and J are TRBV7-8 and TRBJ2-2; D is possibly TRBD1 (5 bases). Deletions cut 6 bases from V and 5 bases from J, with 10 bases between. The CDR3 consists of 13 residues. CDR1 is SGHVS, CDR2 FQNEAQ, per germline. CDR3 DNA sequence: TGTGCCAGCAGTTACAGACAGACCGGGGAGCTGTTTTTT. Its translation: CASSYRQTGELFF.

This sequence joins TRBV7-8 and TRBJ1-2; the D is unclear. Trimming pared 3 bases from V and 3 bases from J, leaving 8 bases between. Germline assignment: CDR1 SGHVS and CDR2 FQNEAQ. The CDR3 is made up of 13 amino acids. The CDR3 reads CASSLARDYGYTF. The CDR3 coding sequence is TGTGCCAGCAGCTTGGCCCGGGACTATGGCTACACCTTC.

This clone occurred once. The V call is TRBV6-2 or TRBV6-3, the J call TRBJ1-5, with D possibly matching TRBD1 (5 bases). V lost 0 bases to trimming and J lost 7 bases, with 13 bases between them. The germline gives CDR1 MNHEY, CDR2 SVGEGT. The CDR3 extends over 15 amino acids. CDR3 nucleotide sequence: TGTGCCAGCAGTTACTCCGGCAGGGTTGAGCAGCCCCAGCATTTT. Encoded protein: CASSYSGRVEQPQHF.

V is TRBV3-1 (or the pseudogene TRBV3-2) and J is TRBJ1-2, with D perhaps matching TRBD1 (5 bases). Between the trimmed V and J ends, which lost 6 bases and 7 bases, there was a span of 12 bases. This CDR3 has 12 residues. CDR1 and CDR2 (germline): LGHDT, YNNKEL (reference sequence). The CDR3 sequence is CASRGGFGGYTF. The CDR3 DNA sequence: TGTGCCAGCAGGGGGGGTTTCGGTGGCTACACCTTC.

J is TRBJ1-6 and V is TRBV5-6; TRBD1 might be the D (6 bases). The length of the CDR3 is 14 residues. V was pared by 2 bases and J by 8 bases, with 11 bases between. Per germline, CDR1 SGHDT and CDR2 YYEEEE. CDR3 sequence: CASSFMGADSPLHF. CDR3 DNA sequence: TGTGCCAGCAGCTTCATGGGGGCAGATTCACCCCTCCACTTT.

CDR3 region: CASSLGEGPRTDTQYF. The CDR3 bases are TGTGCCAGCAGCTTAGGGGAGGGCCCGCGCACAGATACGCAGTATTTT. The chain employs TRBV7-8 and TRBJ2-3, with TRBD2 matching 7 bases. J lost 1 base, V lost 1 base, and 5 bases had no gene match. Germline V lookup: CDR1 SGHVS, CDR2 FQNEAQ. The length of the CDR3 is 16 residues.

The genes are TRBV10-2 and TRBJ2-7, with 10 bases identical to TRBD1. CDR1 and CDR2 from the germline V gene are WSHSY and SAAADI. The CDR3 has 14 amino acids. The junction had 8 bases not matched to a gene; V was cut back by 11 bases and J by 1 base. CDR3 DNA: TGCGCCGCCGGCCGGGACAGGGGATCCTACGAGCAGTACTTC. This gives the protein CAAGRDRGSYEQYF.

V gene TRBV14 combines with J gene TRBJ1-1, with TRBD1 identical over 10 bases. With V trimmed by 0 bases and J by 0 bases, 7 bases remained unmatched. The CDR3 is 18 amino acids. In germline, CDR1 is SGHDN, CDR2 FVKESK. This chain's CDR3 is CASSQDRPDRGMNTEAFF. The CDR3 bases are TGTGCCAGCAGCCAAGATAGGCCGGACAGGGGGATGAACACTGAAGCTTTCTTT. Drawing the rest from reference TRBV14 and TRBJ1-1, the complete variable domain is EAGVTQFPSHSVIEKGQTVTLRCDPISGHDNLYWYRRVMGKEIKFLLHFVKESKQDESGMPNNRFLAERTGGTYSTLKVQPAELEDSGVYFCASSQDRPDRGMNTEAFFGQGTRLTVV.

Notes on this clone: The junction departs from the called germline gene at one end, perhaps through a read error. The J gene is TRBJ2-7, the V gene TRBV5-5; 10 nucleotides align to TRBD2. CDR1 SGHKS and CDR2 YYEKEE come from the germline V gene (reference sequence). This CDR3 spans 16 amino acids. The CDR3 nucleotides are TGTGCCAGCAGTTTGGACCTAGCGGGGGTCTCCTACGAGCAGTACTTC. It specifies CASSLDLAGVSYEQYF.

The V gene is TRBV5-1, the J gene TRBJ2-2, with D perhaps TRBD1 (6 bases). V was shortened by 7 bases and J by 3 bases, with 13 bases between the two germline ends. Germline V CDR1 and CDR2: SGHRS, YFSETQ. CDR3 length: 14 residues. The CDR3 nucleotides are TGCGCCAGCGCCCGGGACATCTACACCGGGGAGCTGTTTTTT. Amino acid sequence: CASARDIYTGELFF. The full variable domain, its missing parts supplied by reference TRBV5-1 and TRBJ2-2, is KAGVTQTPRYLIKTRGQQVTLSCSPISGHRSVSWYQQTPGQGLQFLFEYFSETQRNKGNFPGRFSGRQFSNSRSEMNVSTLELGDSALYLCASARDIYTGELFFGEGSRLTVL.

The chain joins TRBV24-1 to TRBJ1-5, with 7 bases aligning to TRBD1. There are 14 residues in the CDR3. CDR1 and CDR2 (germline): KGHDR, SFDVKD. Unmatched junction bases numbered 4, after V lost 5 bases and J lost 4 bases. The CDR3, as DNA: TGTGCCACCAGTGGACAGGGTCCTAATCAGCCCCAGCATTTT. It codes for CATSGQGPNQPQHF.

V usage is TRBV27 and J usage is TRBJ1-1; 7 bases map to TRBD1. Trimming at V came to 7 bases and at J to 5 bases, leaving 7 bases not matched to a gene. Germline assignment: CDR1 MNHEY and CDR2 SMNVEV (reference sequence). This CDR3 spans 13 amino acids. The CDR3 nucleotides are TGTGCCAGCAACCAGGGGGGACGAACTGAAGCTTTCTTT. The encoded protein is CASNQGGRTEAFF.

The rearrangement uses TRBV18 and TRBJ2-2; D gene uncertain. Germline-derived CDR1 and CDR2 are KGHSH and LQKENI. CDR3 length: 15 amino acids. V was pared by 4 bases and J by 2 bases, with 11 bases between. CDR3 region: CASSRPPTNTGELFF. As DNA, the CDR3 is TGTGCCAGCTCACGTCCCCCAACTAACACCGGGGAGCTGTTTTTT.

The chain employs TRBV7-2 and TRBJ2-7; 10 nucleotides match TRBD2. Germline CDR1 SGHTA, CDR2 FQGNSA. J was trimmed by 3 bases and V by 4 bases; bases with no gene match: 3. CDR3 length equals 14 residues. The CDR3: CASSSVAGGYEQYF. CDR3 DNA: TGTGCCAGCAGCTCAGTAGCGGGAGGCTACGAGCAGTACTTC.